This T cell receptor beta chain was profiled in a study of blood T cell repertoires in COVID-19. TCRdb keeps only in-frame clones here, not all; method: immunoSEQ multiplex PCR. The repertoire consists of 150,000 to 200,000 clones, with about 87% occurring once and the leading ten covering about 0.95%. Trimming stripped 6 bases from V and 1 base from J, with 8 bases between. The length of the CDR3 is 13 residues. Germline V gene lookup returns CDR1 KGHSH and CDR2 LQKENI. The chain joins TRBV18 to TRBJ2-3; D is unclear. The sequencing input was peripheral blood. The TCR originated in a young woman who had recovered from COVID-19. In nucleotides, the CDR3 is TGTGCCAGCTCGGTTCCGGGCACAGATACGCAGTATTTT. Its translation is CASSVPGTDTQYF.